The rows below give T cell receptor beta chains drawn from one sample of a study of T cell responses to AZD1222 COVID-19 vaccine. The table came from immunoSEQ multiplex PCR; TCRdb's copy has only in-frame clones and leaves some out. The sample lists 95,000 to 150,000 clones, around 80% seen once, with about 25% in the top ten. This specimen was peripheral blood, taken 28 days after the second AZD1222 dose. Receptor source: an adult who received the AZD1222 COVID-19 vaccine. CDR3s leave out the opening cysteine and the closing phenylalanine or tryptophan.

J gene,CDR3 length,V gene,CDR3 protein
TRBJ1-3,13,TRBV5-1,ASSLASVSGNTIY
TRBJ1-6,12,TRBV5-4,ASSVTGDTRTLH
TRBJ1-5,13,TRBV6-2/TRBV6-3,ASSYYGQGNQPQH
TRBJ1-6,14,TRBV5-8,ASSSGQGTFNSPLH
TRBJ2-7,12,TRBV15,ATKRDRGLYEQY
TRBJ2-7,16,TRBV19,ASSIHHAGTGGGYEQY
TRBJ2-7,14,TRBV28,ASSLIGRSISYEQY
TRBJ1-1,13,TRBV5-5,ASSFVGGLNTEAF
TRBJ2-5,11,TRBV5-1,ASSLIPQETQY
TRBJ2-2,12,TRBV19,ASSILGKTGELF
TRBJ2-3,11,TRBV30,AWSKGSTDTQY
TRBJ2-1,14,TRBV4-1,ASSPSGRGAYNEQF
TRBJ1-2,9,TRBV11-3,ANRANYGYT
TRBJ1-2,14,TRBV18,ASSPGGTEVTRGYT
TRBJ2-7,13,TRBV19,ASTERGTGNYEQY
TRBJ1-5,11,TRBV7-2,ASSLGRNQPQH
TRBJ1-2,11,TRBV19,ASSIGTGGGYT
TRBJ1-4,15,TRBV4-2,ASSLPHPGATNEKLF
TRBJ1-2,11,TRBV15,ATSTGTFYGYT
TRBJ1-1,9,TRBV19,ASARGSKAF
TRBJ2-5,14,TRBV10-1,ASSRTSGGSLETQY
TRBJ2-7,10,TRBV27,ASSRTPNEQY
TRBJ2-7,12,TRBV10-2,ASSESGRGGEQY
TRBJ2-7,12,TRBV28,ASAPGTNPDEQY
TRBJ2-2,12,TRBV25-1,ASSEGGRTGELF
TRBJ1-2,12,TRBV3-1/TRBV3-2,ASSQWARGSGYT
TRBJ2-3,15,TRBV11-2,ASSLDSAGGPGDTQY
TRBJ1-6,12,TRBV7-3,ASSLQGHNSPLH
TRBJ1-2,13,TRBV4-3,ASNPSRVYFGGYT
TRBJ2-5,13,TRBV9,ASSATHGTGETQY
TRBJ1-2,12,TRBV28,ASSSAGGDYGYT